There are a few counts of the clone carrying this T cell receptor beta chain. Its antigen remains unidentified. This specimen belongs to a study of regulatory T cells in long-lasting Graves disease. The time point is: newly diagnosed GD, antithyroid drugs for less than 3 months. Construction of the TCR library relied on RNA isolated from PBMCs. Germline V gene data show CDR1 as LNHDA and CDR2 as SQIVND (reference sequence). Trimming took 6 bases from V and 3 from J; bases not matched to a gene: 10. The CDR3 spans 15 residues. Arm-PCR with iRepertoire HTBI primers amplified the CDR3 regions for these TCR beta libraries. Using its own MiXCR run on the multiplex PCR reads, TCRdb lists one record per CDR3 protein. The table records approximately 400,000 distinct CDR3 sequences, approximately 15% of them present only once. Study outcomes and limitations: Analyses excluded thyroid tissue, covering peripheral blood alone. The small sample size may have reduced accuracy.

The same data also contributed to another study, on T cells in Graves' hyperthyroidism and ophthalmopathy. That study adds: Most clonotypes expanded in the thyroid (above 0.001) were also present in blood.

Source: peripheral blood mononuclear cells (PBMCs), taken at new diagnosis, from a patient treated with antithyroid drugs. The chain carries TRBV19 and TRBJ2-7; 8 bases fit TRBD1. The clonotype comes from a middle-aged woman with Graves disease. The CDR3 spells CASSTYRGEIYEQYF. The CDR3 DNA reads TGTGCCAGTAGCACCTACAGGGGGGAAATCTACGAGCAGTACTTC.